This TCR beta chain was sequenced for a study of blood T cell repertoires in COVID-19. Overall study: There were acute and convalescent COVID-19 samples, and they came from the United States, Italy and Spain. From T cells, B-cell-depleted T cells, or PBMCs came the material, which was cDNA or gDNA.

Per the study methods: Estimation of nucleated cell counts relied on the amplification of reference gene primers. Clones were sequenced by immunoSEQ multiplex PCR, and TCRdb holds only the in-frame ones, with some missing. V and J calls plus clone size are reproduced from that table; the DNA served to infer D and trimming. The data hold over 45,000 clones, with about 76% observed a single time. The clonotype comes from a human donor with active or convalescent COVID-19. The donor label of this sample is uncertain. The sample taken for sequencing was peripheral blood.

CDR3 in DNA: TGTGCCAGTAGTATTTCGACAACAACTAATGAAAAACTGTTTTTT. This encodes CASSISTTTNEKLFF. The gene calls are TRBV19 and TRBJ1-4, with D hard to call. This CDR3 spans 15 amino acids. V gave up 3 bases and J gave up 0 bases, with 8 bases separating them. In germline, CDR1 is LNHDA, CDR2 SQIVND (reference sequence). The full variable domain, in which reference TRBV19 and TRBJ1-4 provide the parts outside the CDR3, is DGGITQSPKYLFRKEGQNVTLSCEQNLNHDAMYWYRQDPGQGLRLIYYSQIVNDFQKGDIAEGYSVSREKKESFPLTVTSAQKNPTAFYLCASSISTTTNEKLFFGSGTQLSVL.